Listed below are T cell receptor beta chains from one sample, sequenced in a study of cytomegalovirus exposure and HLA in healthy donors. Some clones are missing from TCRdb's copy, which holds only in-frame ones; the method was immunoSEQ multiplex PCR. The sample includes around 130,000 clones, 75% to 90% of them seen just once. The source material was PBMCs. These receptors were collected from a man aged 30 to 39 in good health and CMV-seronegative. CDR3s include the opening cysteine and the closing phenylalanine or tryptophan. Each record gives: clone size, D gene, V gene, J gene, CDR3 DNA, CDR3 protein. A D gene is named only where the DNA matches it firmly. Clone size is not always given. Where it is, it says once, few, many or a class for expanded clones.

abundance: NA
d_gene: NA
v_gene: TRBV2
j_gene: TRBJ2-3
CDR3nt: TGTGCCAGCAGCAGACAGTCCGGAGATACGCAGTATTTT
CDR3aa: CASSRQSGDTQYF

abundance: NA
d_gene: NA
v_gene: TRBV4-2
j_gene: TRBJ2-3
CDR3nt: TGTGCCAGCAGCCCTAGGGCTAGCCCCCTGGGAGTCGATACGCAGTATTTT
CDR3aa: CASSPRASPLGVDTQYF

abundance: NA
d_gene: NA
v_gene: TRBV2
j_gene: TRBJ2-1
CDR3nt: TGTGCCAGCAATCAGGGGATAGGCGATGAGCAGTTCTTC
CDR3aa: CASNQGIGDEQFF

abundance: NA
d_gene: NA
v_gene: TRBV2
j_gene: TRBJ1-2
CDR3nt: TGTGCCAGCAGTGAAGGACCCCGGACAGCCTCCTATGGCTACACCTTC
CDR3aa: CASSEGPRTASYGYTF

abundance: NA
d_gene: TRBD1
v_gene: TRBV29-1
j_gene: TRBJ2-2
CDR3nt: TGCAGCGGTGGACAGGGGAACACCGGGGAGCTGTTTTTT
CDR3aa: CSGGQGNTGELFF

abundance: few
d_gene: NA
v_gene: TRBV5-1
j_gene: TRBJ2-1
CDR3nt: TGCGCCAGCAGCTTGGACCGAGACACACTTTTCAATGAGCAGTTCTTC
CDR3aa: CASSLDRDTLFNEQFF

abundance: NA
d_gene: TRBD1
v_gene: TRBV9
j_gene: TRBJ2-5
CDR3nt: TGTGCCAGCGGTGAAGGGACAGCCCAAGAGACCCAGTACTTC
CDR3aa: CASGEGTAQETQYF

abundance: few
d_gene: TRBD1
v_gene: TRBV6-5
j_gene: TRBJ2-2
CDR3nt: TGTGCCAGCAGTCCCGGGACAGGGGACACCGGGGAGCTGTTTTTT
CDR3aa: CASSPGTGDTGELFF

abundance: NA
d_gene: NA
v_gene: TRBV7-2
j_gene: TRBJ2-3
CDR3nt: TGTGCCAGCAGCTTAATTCTGACAGATACGCAGTATTTT
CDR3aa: CASSLILTDTQYF

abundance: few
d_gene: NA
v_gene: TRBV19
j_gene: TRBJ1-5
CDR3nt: TGTGCCAGTAGTATAGAGAACAGTCGCAATCAGCCCCAGCATTTT
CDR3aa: CASSIENSRNQPQHF

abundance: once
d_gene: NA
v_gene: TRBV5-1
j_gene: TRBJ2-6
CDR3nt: TGCGCCAGCAGCTCGACGGTTAGCTCTGGGGCCAACGGCCTGACTTTC
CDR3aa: CASSSTVSSGANGLTF

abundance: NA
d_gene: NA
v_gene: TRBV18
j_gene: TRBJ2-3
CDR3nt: TGTGCCAGCTCACCACGTACAGATTCTAGCACAGATACGCAGTATTTT
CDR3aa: CASSPRTDSSTDTQYF

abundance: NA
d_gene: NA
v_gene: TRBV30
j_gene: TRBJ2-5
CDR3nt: TGTGCCTGGAGCCCGGGGACACTTCAAGAGACCCAGTACTTC
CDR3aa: CAWSPGTLQETQYF

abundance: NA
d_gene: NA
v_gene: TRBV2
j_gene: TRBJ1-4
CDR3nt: TGTGCCAGCAAAAAGGGCAGGGGAAGGGAAAAACTGTTTTTT
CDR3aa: CASKKGRGREKLFF

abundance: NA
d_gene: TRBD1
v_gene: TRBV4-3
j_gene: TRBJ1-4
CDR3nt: TGCGCCAGCAGCCCCTACCGGGACAGGGCCCCTAATGAAAAACTGTTTTTT
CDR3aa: CASSPYRDRAPNEKLFF

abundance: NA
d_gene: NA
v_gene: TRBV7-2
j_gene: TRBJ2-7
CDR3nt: TGTGCCAGCAAGGGGGTGCCGAATTCCTACGAGCAGTACTTC
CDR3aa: CASKGVPNSYEQYF

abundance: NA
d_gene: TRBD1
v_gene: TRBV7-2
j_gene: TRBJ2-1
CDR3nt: TGTGCCAGCAGCTTCCAGACAGGGATATCGTGGAATGAGCAGTTCTTC
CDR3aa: CASSFQTGISWNEQFF

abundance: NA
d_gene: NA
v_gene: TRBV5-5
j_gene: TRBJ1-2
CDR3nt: TGTGCCAGCAGCTTGGGGTTGGCAGGGCAGGGCTACACCTTC
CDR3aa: CASSLGLAGQGYTF

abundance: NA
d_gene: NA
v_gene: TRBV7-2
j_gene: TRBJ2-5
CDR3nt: TGTGCCAGCAGCCCGCCAGGGCGGGGCGAGACCCAGTACTTC
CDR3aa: CASSPPGRGETQYF

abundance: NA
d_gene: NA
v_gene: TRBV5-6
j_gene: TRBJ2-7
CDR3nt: TGTGCCAGCAGCTTGGGGCAGGCGAGCTCCTACGAGCAGTACTTC
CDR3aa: CASSLGQASSYEQYF

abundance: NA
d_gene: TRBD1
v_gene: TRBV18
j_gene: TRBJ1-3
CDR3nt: TGTGCCAGCTCACCGGGGGACAGGGGAAACACCATATATTTT
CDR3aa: CASSPGDRGNTIYF

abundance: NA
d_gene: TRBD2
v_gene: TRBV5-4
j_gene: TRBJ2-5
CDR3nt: TGTGCCAGCAGCTCTATAGCGGGGGGGGAAGAGACCCAGTACTTC
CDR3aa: CASSSIAGGEETQYF

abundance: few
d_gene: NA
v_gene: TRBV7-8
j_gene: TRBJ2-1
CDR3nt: TGTGCCAGCAGCTTAGGAACATCCCGCTACAATGAGCAGTTCTTC
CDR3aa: CASSLGTSRYNEQFF

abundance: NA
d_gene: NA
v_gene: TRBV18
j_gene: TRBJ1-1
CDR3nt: TGTGCCAGCTCACCCCGCACAGGGGAAGCTTTCTTT
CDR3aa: CASSPRTGEAFF

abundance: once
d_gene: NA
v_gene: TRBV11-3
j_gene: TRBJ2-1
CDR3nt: TGTGCCAGCAGCTCCACCACGGGACTCCGCTACAATGAGCAGTTCTTC
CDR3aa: CASSSTTGLRYNEQFF

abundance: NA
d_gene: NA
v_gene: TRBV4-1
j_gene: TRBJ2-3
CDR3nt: TGCGCCAGCAGCCAAGATGAGGAGGATACGCAGTATTTT
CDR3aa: CASSQDEEDTQYF

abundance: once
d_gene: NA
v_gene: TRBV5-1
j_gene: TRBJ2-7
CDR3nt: TGCGCCAGCAGCTTCTCAGGGGTCGAGCAGTACTTC
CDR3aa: CASSFSGVEQYF

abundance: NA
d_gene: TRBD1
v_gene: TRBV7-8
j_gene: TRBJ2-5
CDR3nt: TGTGCCAGCACCAACCGGGACAGGGATCCTGCAGACGAGACCCAGTACTTC
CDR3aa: CASTNRDRDPADETQYF

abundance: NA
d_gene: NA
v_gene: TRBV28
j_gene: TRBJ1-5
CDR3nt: TGTGCCAGCAGTTCCGTGCGTCAGCCCCAGCATTTT
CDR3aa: CASSSVRQPQHF

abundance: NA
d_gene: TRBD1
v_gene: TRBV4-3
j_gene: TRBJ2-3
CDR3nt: TGCGCCAGCAGCCAAGGTCTGGGACAGGGGGCAGGAGATACGCAGTATTTT
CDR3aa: CASSQGLGQGAGDTQYF

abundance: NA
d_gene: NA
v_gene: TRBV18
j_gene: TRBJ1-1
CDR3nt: TGTGCCAGCTCAGAACAGGGCGGCACTGAAGCTTTCTTT
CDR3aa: CASSEQGGTEAFF

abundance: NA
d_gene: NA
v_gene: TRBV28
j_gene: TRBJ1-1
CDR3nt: TGTGCCAGCAGTTTATTGACAGGTATCAACACTGAAGCTTTCTTT
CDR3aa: CASSLLTGINTEAFF

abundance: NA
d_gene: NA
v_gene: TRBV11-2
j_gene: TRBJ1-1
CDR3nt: TGTGCCAGCAGCCCGATTAGGAGTGAGAGCACTGAAGCTTTCTTT
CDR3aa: CASSPIRSESTEAFF

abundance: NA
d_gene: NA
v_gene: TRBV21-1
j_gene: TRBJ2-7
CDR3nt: TGTGCCAGCAGTGGGTCCATCCTTGCGGGGGTCGCTTACGAGCAGTACTTC
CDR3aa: CASSGSILAGVAYEQYF

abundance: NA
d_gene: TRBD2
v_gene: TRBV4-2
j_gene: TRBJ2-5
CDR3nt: TGTGCCAGCAGCGGGGGAGCGGGGGCAACCCAAGAGACCCAGTACTTC
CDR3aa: CASSGGAGATQETQYF

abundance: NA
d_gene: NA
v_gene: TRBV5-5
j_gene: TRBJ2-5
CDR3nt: TGTGCCAGCAGCTCGTGGGAGGAGACCCAGTACTTC
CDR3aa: CASSSWEETQYF

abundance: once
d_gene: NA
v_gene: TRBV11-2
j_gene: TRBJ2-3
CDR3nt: TGTGCCAGCAGCAGTGGGACTCGCACAGATACGCAGTATTTT
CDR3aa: CASSSGTRTDTQYF

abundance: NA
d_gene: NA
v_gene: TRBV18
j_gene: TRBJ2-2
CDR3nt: TGTGCCAGCTCAACCGACACAGGGGAGCTGTTTTTT
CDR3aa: CASSTDTGELFF

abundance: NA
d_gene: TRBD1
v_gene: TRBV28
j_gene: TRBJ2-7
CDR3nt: TGTGCCAGCAGTGGACAGGGTGGCTCCTACGAGCAGTACTTC
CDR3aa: CASSGQGGSYEQYF

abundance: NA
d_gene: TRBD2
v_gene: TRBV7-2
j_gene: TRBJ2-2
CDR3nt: TGTGCCAGCAGCTTAGTTGGGACAGGACTAGCGGGGGGGACCGGGGAGCTGTTTTTT
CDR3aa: CASSLVGTGLAGGTGELFF

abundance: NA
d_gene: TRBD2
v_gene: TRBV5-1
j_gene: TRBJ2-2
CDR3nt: TGCGCCAGCAGCTTTGGAACTAGCGGGTCCAACACCGGGGAGCTGTTTTTT
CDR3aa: CASSFGTSGSNTGELFF

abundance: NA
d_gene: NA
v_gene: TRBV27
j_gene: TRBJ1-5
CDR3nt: TGTGCCAGCCGTCACCGAGGGGGTGATAGCAATCAGCCCCAGCATTTT
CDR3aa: CASRHRGGDSNQPQHF

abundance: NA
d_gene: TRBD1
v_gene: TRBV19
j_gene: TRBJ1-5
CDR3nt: TGTGCCAGTAGTATCCGGGACAGGGATCGTCAGCCCCAGCATTTT
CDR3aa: CASSIRDRDRQPQHF

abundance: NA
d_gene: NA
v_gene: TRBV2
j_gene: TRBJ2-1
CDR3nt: TGTGCCAGCAGTGAGCGGTTGGGGCAGAACAATGAGCAGTTCTTC
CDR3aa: CASSERLGQNNEQFF

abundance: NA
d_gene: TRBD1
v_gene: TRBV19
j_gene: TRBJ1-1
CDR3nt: TGTGCCAGTGCGTCCGGGACAGGGGGTGAAGCTTTCTTT
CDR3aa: CASASGTGGEAFF

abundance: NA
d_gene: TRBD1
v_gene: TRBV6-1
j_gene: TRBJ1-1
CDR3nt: TGTGCCAGCAGTGAGAGGCCAGGGGGCTGGGGCACTGAAGCTTTCTTT
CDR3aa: CASSERPGGWGTEAFF

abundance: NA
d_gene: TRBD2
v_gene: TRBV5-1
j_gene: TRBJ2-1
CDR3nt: TGCGCCAGCGGTCGGCTAGCGGGGGGGTACCAGAACAATGAGCAGTTCTTC
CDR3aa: CASGRLAGGYQNNEQFF

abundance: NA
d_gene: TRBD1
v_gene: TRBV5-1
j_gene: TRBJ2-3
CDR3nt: TGCGCCAGCAGCTTGCTTTCAACCGGGACAGGCGGCACAGATACGCAGTATTTT
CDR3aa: CASSLLSTGTGGTDTQYF

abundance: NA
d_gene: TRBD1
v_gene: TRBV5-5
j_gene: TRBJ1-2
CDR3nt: TGTGCCAGCAGGATTGGAGGGGGCAATGGCTACACCTTC
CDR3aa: CASRIGGGNGYTF

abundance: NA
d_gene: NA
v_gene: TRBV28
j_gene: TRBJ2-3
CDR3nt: TGTGCCAGCAGTGGGGCGGAAGATACAGATACGCAGTATTTT
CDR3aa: CASSGAEDTDTQYF

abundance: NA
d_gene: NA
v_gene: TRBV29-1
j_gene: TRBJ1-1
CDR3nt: TGCAGCGCCGGTCGGGGTGGCACTGAAGCTTTCTTT
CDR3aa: CSAGRGGTEAFF

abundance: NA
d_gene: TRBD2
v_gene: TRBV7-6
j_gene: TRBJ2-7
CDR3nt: TGTGCCAGCAGCCCTTTTGAGCGGGGGATCTCCTACGAGCAGTACTTC
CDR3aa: CASSPFERGISYEQYF